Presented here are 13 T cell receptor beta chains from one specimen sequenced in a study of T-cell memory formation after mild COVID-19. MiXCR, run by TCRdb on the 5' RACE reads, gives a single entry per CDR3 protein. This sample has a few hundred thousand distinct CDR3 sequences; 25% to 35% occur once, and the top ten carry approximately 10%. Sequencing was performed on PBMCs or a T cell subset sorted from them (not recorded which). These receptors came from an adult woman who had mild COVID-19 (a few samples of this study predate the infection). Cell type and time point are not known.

CDR3 DNA sequence: TGTGCCAGCAGCTTAGATTGGGAAGAGACCCAGTACTTC. Translating it yields CASSLDWEETQYF. This chain connects TRBV11-2 to TRBJ2-5, with D uncertain. The germline V gene encodes CDR1 SGHAT and CDR2 FQNNGV. Trimming stripped 0 bases from V and 3 bases from J, with 5 bases between. This CDR3 is built from 13 residues. Filled out from reference TRBV11-2 and TRBJ2-5, the complete variable domain reads EAGVAQSPRYKIIEKRQSVAFWCNPISGHATLYWYQQILGQGPKLLIQFQNNGVVDDSQLPKDRFSAERLKGVDSTLKIQPAKLEDSAVYLCASSLDWEETQYFGPGTRLLVL.

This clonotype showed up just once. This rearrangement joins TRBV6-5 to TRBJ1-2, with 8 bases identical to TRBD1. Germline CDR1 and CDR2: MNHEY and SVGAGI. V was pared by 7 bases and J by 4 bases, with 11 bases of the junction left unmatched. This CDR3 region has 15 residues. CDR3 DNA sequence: TGTGCCAGCAACTACCAACAGGGGGTCTTCTATGGCTACACCTTC. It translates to CASNYQQGVFYGYTF.

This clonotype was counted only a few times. CDR3 in amino acids: CATGLAGETQYF. CDR3 bases: TGTGCCACGGGACTAGCGGGAGAGACCCAGTACTTC. The V call is TRBV24-1, the J call TRBJ2-5, with TRBD2 matching 12 bases. After removal of 10 bases from V and 4 bases from J, the junction contained 0 bases not matched to a gene. Germline V gene data show CDR1 as KGHDR and CDR2 as SFDVKD. The length of the CDR3 is 12 residues.

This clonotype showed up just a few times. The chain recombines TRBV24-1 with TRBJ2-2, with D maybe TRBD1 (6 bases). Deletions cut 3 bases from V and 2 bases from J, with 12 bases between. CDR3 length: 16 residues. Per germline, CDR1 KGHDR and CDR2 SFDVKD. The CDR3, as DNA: TGTGCCACCAGTGATACGGGACAAGGTAACACCGGGGAGCTGTTTTTT. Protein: CATSDTGQGNTGELFF.

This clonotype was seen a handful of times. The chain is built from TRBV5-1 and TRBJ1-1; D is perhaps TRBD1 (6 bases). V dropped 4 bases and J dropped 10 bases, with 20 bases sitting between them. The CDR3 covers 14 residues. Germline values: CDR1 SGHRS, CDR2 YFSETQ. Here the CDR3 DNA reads TGCGCCAGCAGCCCATCCTCGATGGGGGCCGCAGCTTTCTTT. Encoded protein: CASSPSSMGAAAFF. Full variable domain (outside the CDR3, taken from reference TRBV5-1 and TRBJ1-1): KAGVTQTPRYLIKTRGQQVTLSCSPISGHRSVSWYQQTPGQGLQFLFEYFSETQRNKGNFPGRFSGRQFSNSRSEMNVSTLELGDSALYLCASSPSSMGAAAFFGQGTRLTVV.

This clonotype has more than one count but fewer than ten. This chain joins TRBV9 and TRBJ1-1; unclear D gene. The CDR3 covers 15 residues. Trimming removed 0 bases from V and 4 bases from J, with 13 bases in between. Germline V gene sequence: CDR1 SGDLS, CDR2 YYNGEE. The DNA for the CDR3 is TGTGCCAGCAGCGTAGAGGCGGATTGGGGCACTGAAGCTTTCTTT. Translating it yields CASSVEADWGTEAFF.

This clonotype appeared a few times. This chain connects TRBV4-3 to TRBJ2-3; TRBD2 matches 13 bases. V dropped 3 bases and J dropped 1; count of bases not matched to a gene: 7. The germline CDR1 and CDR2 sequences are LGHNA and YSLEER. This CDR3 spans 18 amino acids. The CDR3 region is CASSQTGLAGLRTDTQYF. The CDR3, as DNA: TGCGCCAGCAGCCAGACGGGACTAGCGGGACTACGCACAGATACGCAGTATTTT.

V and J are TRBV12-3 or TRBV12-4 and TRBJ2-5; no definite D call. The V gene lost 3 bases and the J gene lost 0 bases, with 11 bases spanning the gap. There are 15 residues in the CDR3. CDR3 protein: CASSFSLPYQETQYF. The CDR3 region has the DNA TGTGCCAGCAGTTTTTCACTCCCGTACCAAGAGACCCAGTACTTC.

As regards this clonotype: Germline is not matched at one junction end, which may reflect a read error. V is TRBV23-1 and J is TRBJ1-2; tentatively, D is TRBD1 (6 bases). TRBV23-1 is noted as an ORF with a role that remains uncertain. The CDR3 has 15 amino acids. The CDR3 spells CASGGHGLMSYCYTF. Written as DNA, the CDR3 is TGCGCCAGCGGGGGGCATGGTCTTATGAGCTATTGCTACACCTTC.

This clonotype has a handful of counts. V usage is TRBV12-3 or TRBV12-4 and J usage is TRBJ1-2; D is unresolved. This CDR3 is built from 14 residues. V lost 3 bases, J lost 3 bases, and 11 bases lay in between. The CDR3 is CASSFSSGHYGYTF. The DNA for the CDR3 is TGTGCCAGCAGTTTTTCTTCTGGGCACTATGGCTACACCTTC.

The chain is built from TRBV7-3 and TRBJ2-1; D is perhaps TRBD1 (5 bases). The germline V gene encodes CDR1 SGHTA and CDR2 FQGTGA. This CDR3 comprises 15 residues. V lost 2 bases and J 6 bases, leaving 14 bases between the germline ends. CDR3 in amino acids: CASSLSTVDGNEQFF. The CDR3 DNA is TGTGCCAGCAGCTTATCGACAGTGGATGGCAATGAGCAGTTCTTC.

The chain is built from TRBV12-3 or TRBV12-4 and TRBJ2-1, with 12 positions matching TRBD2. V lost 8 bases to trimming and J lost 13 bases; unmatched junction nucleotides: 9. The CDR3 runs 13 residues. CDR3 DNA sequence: TGTGCCAGCCTGGCTAGCGGGGGGGCAGGTCAGTTCTTC. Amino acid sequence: CASLASGGAGQFF.

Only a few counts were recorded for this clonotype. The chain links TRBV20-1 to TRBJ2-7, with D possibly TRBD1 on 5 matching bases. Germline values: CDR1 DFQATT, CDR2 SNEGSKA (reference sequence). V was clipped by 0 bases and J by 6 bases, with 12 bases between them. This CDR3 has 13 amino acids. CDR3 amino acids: CSARDPQGIEQYF. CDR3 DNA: TGCAGTGCTAGAGATCCCCAGGGAATCGAGCAGTACTTC.